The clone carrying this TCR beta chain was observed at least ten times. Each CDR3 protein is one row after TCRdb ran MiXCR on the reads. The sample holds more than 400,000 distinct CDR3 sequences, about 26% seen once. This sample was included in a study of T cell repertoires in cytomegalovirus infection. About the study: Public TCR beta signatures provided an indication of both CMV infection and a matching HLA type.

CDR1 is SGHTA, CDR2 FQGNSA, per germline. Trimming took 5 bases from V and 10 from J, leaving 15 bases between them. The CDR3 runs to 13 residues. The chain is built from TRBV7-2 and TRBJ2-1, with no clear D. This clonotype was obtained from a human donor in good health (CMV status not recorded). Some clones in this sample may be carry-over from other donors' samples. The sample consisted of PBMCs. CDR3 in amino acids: CASSLPHQDEQFF. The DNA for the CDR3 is TGTGCCAGCAGCCTTCCCCATCAGGACGAGCAGTTCTTC. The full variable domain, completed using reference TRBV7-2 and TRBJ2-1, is GAGVSQSPSNKVTEKGKDVELRCDPISGHTALYWYRQSLGQGLEFLIYFQGNSAPDKSGLPSDRFSAERTGGSVSTLTIQRTQQEDSAVYLCASSLPHQDEQFFGPGTRLTVL.